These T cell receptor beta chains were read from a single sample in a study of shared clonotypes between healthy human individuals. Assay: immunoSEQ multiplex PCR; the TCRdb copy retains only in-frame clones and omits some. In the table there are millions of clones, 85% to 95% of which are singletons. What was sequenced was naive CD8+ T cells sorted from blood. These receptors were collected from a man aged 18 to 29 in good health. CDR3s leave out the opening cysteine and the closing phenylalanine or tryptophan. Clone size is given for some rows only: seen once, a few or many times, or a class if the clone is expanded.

CDR3: ASSRRGGPGEQF
J: TRBJ2-1
size: once
V: TRBV13

CDR3: ASSPFVGTETQY
J: TRBJ2-5
size: once
V: TRBV4-2

CDR3: ASSPQGGGGEEQY
J: TRBJ2-7
size: NA
V: TRBV9

CDR3: ASSIGGAVYNTEAF
J: TRBJ1-1
size: NA
V: TRBV19

CDR3: ASSPKRGGSVTDTQY
J: TRBJ2-3
size: NA
V: TRBV7-6

CDR3: ASSPDTNTEAF
J: TRBJ1-1
size: NA
V: TRBV5-1

CDR3: ATSSVEPFPAGPTDTQY
J: TRBJ2-3
size: NA
V: TRBV15

CDR3: ASSYLRGGETQY
J: TRBJ2-5
size: once
V: TRBV6-5

CDR3: ASSPPFWGTAEAF
J: TRBJ1-1
size: NA
V: TRBV18

CDR3: ASSFGGANGYT
J: TRBJ1-2
size: NA
V: TRBV5-6

CDR3: ASSFGQSTGELF
J: TRBJ2-2
size: NA
V: TRBV6-5

CDR3: ASSYREGAQETQY
J: TRBJ2-5
size: NA
V: TRBV4-1

CDR3: ASSDWTGLAVYNEQF
J: TRBJ2-1
size: NA
V: TRBV5-6

CDR3: ASSLGGSSYEQY
J: TRBJ2-7
size: NA
V: TRBV28

CDR3: ASSEIGLAEETQY
J: TRBJ2-5
size: NA
V: TRBV2

CDR3: ASSLGLGKSREQY
J: TRBJ2-7
size: NA
V: TRBV4-1

CDR3: SVEPPTGNYGYT
J: TRBJ1-2
size: NA
V: TRBV29-1

CDR3: ASSLEGPNTGELF
J: TRBJ2-2
size: NA
V: TRBV27

CDR3: AIKSTGGETQY
J: TRBJ2-5
size: NA
V: TRBV10-3

CDR3: ASRTGTGPSTDTQY
J: TRBJ2-3
size: NA
V: TRBV27

CDR3: ASSLTPSYEQY
J: TRBJ2-7
size: NA
V: TRBV5-5

CDR3: ASSSRTDTNYGYT
J: TRBJ1-2
size: NA
V: TRBV19

CDR3: ASTPAVVGSNQPQH
J: TRBJ1-5
size: once
V: TRBV6-6

CDR3: ASSLVRTSGNNEQF
J: TRBJ2-1
size: once
V: TRBV7-9

CDR3: ASSLGGYEQY
J: TRBJ2-7
size: NA
V: TRBV5-6

CDR3: ASSPSSTGNTEAF
J: TRBJ1-1
size: NA
V: TRBV6-5

CDR3: ATSETTGYHEQY
J: TRBJ2-7
size: NA
V: TRBV15

CDR3: ASSPRQSGYEQY
J: TRBJ2-7
size: NA
V: TRBV19

CDR3: ASSLGQNEQF
J: TRBJ2-1
size: NA
V: TRBV5-4

CDR3: ASSRLDGLLTDTQY
J: TRBJ2-3
size: once
V: TRBV13

CDR3: ASTAGYEQY
J: TRBJ2-7
size: NA
V: TRBV6-6

CDR3: ASSLTPGSSTDTQY
J: TRBJ2-3
size: NA
V: TRBV28

CDR3: ASSLGTLGRETQY
J: TRBJ2-5
size: NA
V: TRBV27

CDR3: SVDPGLYGYT
J: TRBJ1-2
size: NA
V: TRBV29-1

CDR3: ASSSQLNTEAF
J: TRBJ1-1
size: NA
V: TRBV13

CDR3: ASSLSPQGARGTEAF
J: TRBJ1-1
size: NA
V: TRBV4-1

CDR3: ASSIRDPVFTEAF
J: TRBJ1-1
size: NA
V: TRBV19

CDR3: ASSDPGGDEKLF
J: TRBJ1-4
size: NA
V: TRBV10-1

CDR3: ASSPRDTQVAF
J: TRBJ1-1
size: NA
V: TRBV27

CDR3: AISDPEREVVDTQY
J: TRBJ2-3
size: NA
V: TRBV10-3

CDR3: ASSFLQGNGYEQY
J: TRBJ2-7
size: NA
V: TRBV5-5

CDR3: ASSQGVGGAQPQH
J: TRBJ1-5
size: NA
V: TRBV4-1

CDR3: ASRNGLAENTGELF
J: TRBJ2-2
size: NA
V: TRBV2

CDR3: ASSPLQGSATGELF
J: TRBJ2-2
size: NA
V: TRBV5-1

CDR3: ASSIIESRVTDTQY
J: TRBJ2-3
size: NA
V: TRBV19

CDR3: ASSPRAGTDTQY
J: TRBJ2-3
size: NA
V: TRBV5-1

CDR3: ASSLVRGESYNEQF
J: TRBJ2-1
size: NA
V: TRBV13

CDR3: AVGKGEYNEQF
J: TRBJ2-1
size: NA
V: TRBV10-2

CDR3: ASTPTGGDHGYT
J: TRBJ1-2
size: NA
V: TRBV27

CDR3: ASSLYGSEPEQY
J: TRBJ2-7
size: few
V: TRBV27

CDR3: ASSPQGYEQY
J: TRBJ2-7
size: NA
V: TRBV19

CDR3: ASSRGVDRPDTGELF
J: TRBJ2-2
size: NA
V: TRBV14

CDR3: ASSEVPQETQY
J: TRBJ2-5
size: NA
V: TRBV2

CDR3: ASTGLADTQY
J: TRBJ2-3
size: NA
V: TRBV2

CDR3: ASSSIDYRGQETQY
J: TRBJ2-5
size: NA
V: TRBV7-9